The rows below give T cell receptor beta chains drawn from one sample of a study of T cell responses to AZD1222 COVID-19 vaccine. Here immunoSEQ multiplex PCR was the method, and the copy in TCRdb shows in-frame clones only, minus some. The table records 90,000 to 150,000 clones, around 90% of them present only once. The sequencing used peripheral blood, collected 28 days after the second dose of the MenACWY control vaccine. The receptors originated from an adult who received the MenACWY meningococcal vaccine as a control. CDR3s include the opening cysteine and the closing phenylalanine or tryptophan. Size is stated for part of the rows, as once, few or many counts, or as a class when the clone is expanded.

J gene: TRBJ1-2
V gene: TRBV6-2/TRBV6-3
clone size: -
CDR3 protein: CASSSLDRGRDYGYTF

J gene: TRBJ1-3
V gene: TRBV11-2
clone size: -
CDR3 protein: CASSLFRTGNTIYF

J gene: TRBJ1-2
V gene: TRBV19
clone size: -
CDR3 protein: CASTISLREANYGYTF

J gene: TRBJ1-5
V gene: TRBV28
clone size: -
CDR3 protein: CASSSQGAEWHQPQHF

J gene: TRBJ1-1
V gene: TRBV12-3/TRBV12-4
clone size: -
CDR3 protein: CASSPGTFGAFF

J gene: TRBJ1-3
V gene: TRBV5-1
clone size: -
CDR3 protein: CASSPNRAGNTIYF

J gene: TRBJ2-3
V gene: TRBV6-2/TRBV6-3
clone size: -
CDR3 protein: CASSYGSGSTDTQYF

J gene: TRBJ2-3
V gene: TRBV5-1
clone size: once
CDR3 protein: CASSLWGTDTQYF

J gene: TRBJ1-2
V gene: TRBV6-5
clone size: -
CDR3 protein: CASSYSTGGYYGYTF

J gene: TRBJ1-4
V gene: TRBV7-9
clone size: -
CDR3 protein: CASSLTGGNEKLFF

J gene: TRBJ2-3
V gene: TRBV7-5
clone size: -
CDR3 protein: CVRSYRDMFRRTDTQYF

J gene: TRBJ1-5
V gene: TRBV2
clone size: few
CDR3 protein: CASSDGRGASNQPQHF

J gene: TRBJ2-2
V gene: TRBV18
clone size: -
CDR3 protein: CASSPTRGAGELFF

J gene: TRBJ1-2
V gene: TRBV6-5
clone size: few
CDR3 protein: CASSYLGGASYTF

J gene: TRBJ2-5
V gene: TRBV15
clone size: -
CDR3 protein: CAISSGSIKETQYF

J gene: TRBJ2-3
V gene: TRBV11-2
clone size: -
CDR3 protein: CASSFRATTTDTQYF

J gene: TRBJ2-5
V gene: TRBV6-1
clone size: -
CDR3 protein: CASSGGLAGAIQETQYF

J gene: TRBJ2-2
V gene: TRBV14
clone size: -
CDR3 protein: CASSRTSGRVGTGELFF

J gene: TRBJ1-4
V gene: TRBV7-6
clone size: -
CDR3 protein: CASSLINEKLFF

J gene: TRBJ2-5
V gene: TRBV7-9
clone size: -
CDR3 protein: CASSLAGEGGWETQYF

J gene: TRBJ2-7
V gene: TRBV7-3
clone size: -
CDR3 protein: CASSKPSVTFYEQYF

J gene: TRBJ1-2
V gene: TRBV12-5
clone size: -
CDR3 protein: CASGFTGAARDYGYTF

J gene: TRBJ2-1
V gene: TRBV4-1
clone size: -
CDR3 protein: CASSQPAGAEFF

J gene: TRBJ1-4
V gene: TRBV28
clone size: -
CDR3 protein: CASSLSQGEKLFF

J gene: TRBJ2-2
V gene: TRBV10-3
clone size: -
CDR3 protein: CAIGRETRGELFF

J gene: TRBJ1-5
V gene: TRBV18
clone size: -
CDR3 protein: CASQRAADQPQHF

J gene: TRBJ1-1
V gene: TRBV6-4
clone size: -
CDR3 protein: CASSSGHLNTEAFF

J gene: TRBJ2-7
V gene: TRBV13
clone size: -
CDR3 protein: CASSRTGTPYEQYF

J gene: TRBJ1-1
V gene: TRBV27
clone size: once
CDR3 protein: CASSPARADKHMNTEAFF

J gene: TRBJ2-3
V gene: TRBV7-9
clone size: -
CDR3 protein: CASSLRAESTDTQYF

J gene: TRBJ1-2
V gene: TRBV4-1
clone size: many
CDR3 protein: CASSQDRAGGQSGYTF

J gene: TRBJ2-1
V gene: TRBV6-5
clone size: -
CDR3 protein: CASSYDRTNEQFF

J gene: TRBJ2-1
V gene: TRBV7-2
clone size: -
CDR3 protein: CASSLVASGGFNEQFF

J gene: TRBJ2-7
V gene: TRBV6-5
clone size: -
CDR3 protein: CASTFGTIAYEQYF

J gene: TRBJ2-7
V gene: TRBV5-6
clone size: -
CDR3 protein: CASSFSGTGVYEQYF

J gene: TRBJ2-5
V gene: TRBV4-2
clone size: -
CDR3 protein: CASSQERGGTQETQYF

J gene: TRBJ2-1
V gene: TRBV3-1/TRBV3-2
clone size: -
CDR3 protein: CASSQDLSSGAHNEQFF

J gene: TRBJ1-1
V gene: TRBV10-2
clone size: -
CDR3 protein: CASSEFGVTDTEAFF

J gene: TRBJ1-1
V gene: TRBV25-1
clone size: -
CDR3 protein: CASSESGRMNTEAFF

J gene: TRBJ2-5
V gene: TRBV6-2/TRBV6-3
clone size: -
CDR3 protein: CASSYDGTSYVSGQETQYF

J gene: TRBJ2-3
V gene: TRBV5-6
clone size: -
CDR3 protein: CASSPERGLTTDTQYF

J gene: TRBJ2-5
V gene: TRBV9
clone size: -
CDR3 protein: CASSTDSKETQYF

J gene: TRBJ2-5
V gene: TRBV6-1
clone size: -
CDR3 protein: CASSERRDIVETQYF

J gene: TRBJ2-7
V gene: TRBV7-6
clone size: -
CDR3 protein: CASSLSQTGGRGEQYF

J gene: TRBJ2-7
V gene: TRBV11-2
clone size: -
CDR3 protein: CASSRKREGSYEQYF

J gene: TRBJ2-3
V gene: TRBV3-1/TRBV3-2
clone size: -
CDR3 protein: CASSTGRSTDTQYF

J gene: TRBJ2-1
V gene: TRBV27
clone size: -
CDR3 protein: CASSKTSGRGNEQFF

J gene: TRBJ1-1
V gene: TRBV15
clone size: -
CDR3 protein: CATSRRQGEAFF

J gene: TRBJ2-2
V gene: TRBV28
clone size: once
CDR3 protein: CASSLRGELFF

J gene: TRBJ2-1
V gene: TRBV4-2
clone size: -
CDR3 protein: CASSQDLAGDSYNEQFF

J gene: TRBJ1-1
V gene: TRBV2
clone size: -
CDR3 protein: CASSFRRGRDTEAFF